This T cell receptor (beta chain) was captured in a study of tumor and adjacent non-tumor tissue in lung cancer. Overall study: Histology: around twelve adenocarcinoma, 2 squamous cell carcinoma, 1 small cell lung cancer. Aged roughly 31 to 76 years, patients included roughly ten men and 4 or 5 women with stage I to III disease.

RNA was extracted from bulk tissue without any cell sorting. Distant lung tissue was collected more than 3 cm away from the tumor edge. A remark on this clonotype: The antigen is unknown. The final CDR3 position lacks the conserved phenylalanine or tryptophan, pointing to a likely read error.

A modified ARM-PCR protocol with three rounds of nested PCR amplified TCRbeta. TCRdb passed the multiplex PCR reads through MiXCR, listing each CDR3 protein once. The table lists tens of thousands of distinct CDR3 sequences, 60% to 65% of them singletons. Germline V gives CDR1 WSHSY, CDR2 SAAADI. CDR3 length: 16 amino acids. Study results and limitations: Tumor repertoires had a smaller top 100 clone share than normal lung. Patients with more diverse tumor TCRs had worse survival.

The specimen sequenced was distant non-tumor lung tissue. The clonotype comes from a woman in her thirties or forties with non-small cell lung cancer. The chain uses TRBV10-2 and TRBJ2-1; 9 bases match TRBD2. The CDR3 nucleotides are TGCGCCAGCAGTGAGTCTAGCGGGAGCTCCTATAATGAGCAGTTCCTC. Translating it yields CASSESSGSSYNEQFL.